This entry describes one T cell receptor beta chain. Per the authors' pipeline: Reference gene primers were amplified, and this amplification served to estimate nucleated cell counts. TCRdb keeps only in-frame clones here, not all; method: immunoSEQ multiplex PCR. V and J calls and clone size are given by that table; D and trimming were obtained from the DNA. The sample gives over 150,000 clones, over 75% of which show up once; 5.5% to 8.5% is in the top ten. This CDR3 has 13 residues. Trimming cost V 4 bases and J 2 bases, with 6 bases left between them. Germline CDR1 is ENHRY and CDR2 is SYGVKD. The sample belongs to a study of blood T cell repertoires in COVID-19. Study details: In each case, the material was cDNA or gDNA derived from T cells, B-cell-depleted T cells, or PBMCs.

The cohort comprised adults aged roughly 18 to 90 years residing in approximately 25 US areas. Cohort placement rested on clinical history that participants reported themselves. The source material was PBMCs or T cells enriched from blood (not recorded which). The chain joins TRBV10-3 to TRBJ1-5; perhaps TRBD1 as D (6 bases). The receptor's source is a woman in her forties or fifties who had recovered from COVID-19. This CDR3 is CAISAGGNQPQHF. Here the CDR3 DNA reads TGTGCCATCAGTGCAGGGGGCAATCAGCCCCAGCATTTT.